This T cell receptor (beta chain) was documented in a study of cytomegalovirus exposure and HLA in healthy donors. The study ran its PCR with 60 Vbeta and 13 Jbeta primers. Measured with immunoSEQ multiplex PCR; TCRdb has only the in-frame clones, and not every one. Here the sample spans some 120,000 clones, 70% to 75% being singletons. For this clone: Antigen unknown.

V gave up 5 bases and J gave up 4 bases; unmatched junction bases: 12. In germline, CDR1 is MDHEN, CDR2 SYDVKM. CDR3 length equals 17 residues. Study-wide findings and caveats: HLA alleles showed associations with 15,000 to 20,000 TCR beta sequences in a later analysis, at a 0.05 false discovery rate. A later examination showed that TCR association rates differed by HLA locus, with DRB1 most and HLA-C fewest.

The rearrangement links TRBV28 to TRBJ2-1; 9 bases are a match to TRBD2. The sequence was collected from a man aged 30 to 45 in good health and CMV-seronegative. Sequencing was performed on PBMCs. The CDR3 coding sequence is TGTGCCAGCAGTCCCCTAGGGCTAGCGGGACCATACAATGAGCAGTTCTTC. Translating it yields CASSPLGLAGPYNEQFF.